These 5 T cell receptor beta chains originate from one sample sequenced in a study of blood T cell repertoires in COVID-19 (TCRdb year 2020). Libraries were constructed by the immunoSEQ multiplex PCR assay. Not all clones reach the TCRdb copy of this immuneACCESS table, which keeps in-frame sequences only. Checked studies attribute under half of the gap to unresolved V genes and leave the rest unexplained. This sample lists 300,000 to 400,000 clones; about 90% were detected once. In total, the top ten clones hold over 0.8% of the sample. The sample consisted of PBMCs or T cells enriched from blood (not recorded which). These TCRs come from a woman aged 25-40 years who had recovered from COVID-19.

The chain employs TRBV14 and TRBJ1-3; D gene ambiguous. Germline V gene data show CDR1 as SGHDN and CDR2 as FVKESK. V lost 2 bases to trimming and J lost 3 bases, with 5 bases between them. The CDR3 is 13 amino acids. CDR3 amino acids: CASSQSFGNTIYF. CDR3 nucleotide sequence: TGTGCCAGCAGCCAATCATTTGGAAACACCATATATTTT.

The J gene is TRBJ1-2, the V gene TRBV28; 11 bases are shared with TRBD1. This CDR3 has 14 residues. Germline V gene lookup returns CDR1 MDHEN and CDR2 SYDVKM. Trimming removed 4 bases from V and 5 bases from J; junction bases left unmatched: 3. CDR3: CASSYRDRGYGYTF. CDR3 in DNA: TGTGCCAGCAGTTACCGGGACAGGGGGTATGGCTACACCTTC.

Of note for this clone: The same CDR3 also results from other DNA sequences found in this sample. The chain uses TRBV12-5 and TRBJ2-5; no reliable D call. CDR3 length: 13 residues. Trimming stripped 2 bases from V and 1 base from J, with 5 bases between. CDR1 is LGHNT and CDR2 is FRNRAP in the germline V gene. This CDR3 reads CASGLLSQETQYF. The CDR3 bases are TGTGCTAGTGGTTTGCTCAGCCAAGAGACCCAGTACTTC.

This clone has just one count. The CDR3 is CASSVNGPRAEKLFF. CDR3 DNA sequence: TGTGCCAGCAGTGTAAATGGGCCGCGGGCGGAAAAACTGTTTTTT. The chain recombines TRBV2 with TRBJ1-4; D is uncertain. Trimming shortened V by 4 bases and J by 8 bases, and 17 bases separated the two germline ends. The germline V gene encodes CDR1 SNHLY and CDR2 FYNNEI. The CDR3 is 15 residues long.

The genes are TRBV9 and TRBJ2-3; 9 bases match TRBD1. Germline CDR1 SGDLS, CDR2 YYNGEE. The trim removed 0 bases at V and 3 bases at J, leaving 5 bases unmatched. CDR3 length: 16 amino acids. The CDR3 protein is CASSVEGQGPTDTQYF. DNA of the CDR3: TGTGCCAGCAGCGTAGAGGGACAGGGTCCTACAGATACGCAGTATTTT. Looking up the rest from reference TRBV9 and TRBJ2-3 gives the full variable domain: DSGVTQTPKHLITATGQRVTLRCSPRSGDLSVYWYQQSLDQGLQFLIQYYNGEERAKGNILERFSAQQFPDLHSELNLSSLELGDSALYFCASSVEGQGPTDTQYFGPGTRLTVL.